This T cell receptor beta chain derives from a study of blood T cell repertoires in COVID-19. For the study at large: PBMCs, B-cell-depleted T cells, or T cells provided the cDNA or gDNA that made up the material.

The CDR3 is 13 residues long. With 6 bases removed from V and 5 bases from J, the gap between germline ends came to 13 bases. The germline V gene has CDR1 MDHEN and CDR2 SYDVKM. Sequenced by immunoSEQ multiplex PCR; TCRdb stores in-frame clones only, minus some. The sample has 15,000 or so clones; approximately 86% are singletons. Sequencing input: peripheral blood. The receptor was derived from a human donor in a cohort sampled during active COVID-19. The V and J genes are TRBV28 and TRBJ1-2; no clear D. CDR3 DNA sequence: TGTGCCAGCAGCACAGACGAGACGTATGGCTACACCTTC. Protein product: CASSTDETYGYTF.